A selection of T cell receptor beta chains follows, all from one sample in a study of shared T cell receptors in the human thymus. Assay: immunoSEQ multiplex PCR; the TCRdb copy retains only in-frame clones and omits some. The sample lists over 350,000 clones, 85% to 95% seen once, with roughly 0.02% in the top ten. The specimen sequenced was thymocytes. The receptors stem from a human donor. The CDR3 runs from the conserved cysteine through the conserved F or W. The order of the fields is clone size, D gene, V gene, J gene, CDR3 DNA, CDR3 protein. D genes are given only for firm matches. Not all rows give a size; the values are once, few, many and, for expanded clones, a class.

>-|-|TRBV28|TRBJ1-5
TGTGCCAGCTGGGACCAGGACACTCTCGCAAATCAGCCCCAGCATTTT
CASWDQDTLANQPQHF
>-|-|TRBV7-8|TRBJ1-5
TGTGCCAGCAGCTTAGGTGCGGGCTATCAGCCCCAGCATTTT
CASSLGAGYQPQHF
>-|TRBD2|TRBV27|TRBJ2-5
TGTGCCAGCAGTTTATCTGAACTTAGCGGGAGAGAGACCCAGTACTTC
CASSLSELSGRETQYF
>-|TRBD2|TRBV5-1|TRBJ2-3
TGCGCCAGCAGCTTTCTCAAGCGGGAGGGCCGAGGTACAGATACGCAGTATTTT
CASSFLKREGRGTDTQYF
>-|-|TRBV21-1|TRBJ2-5
TGTGCCAGCAGCAATGGCGGGGTGGAGACCCAGTACTTC
CASSNGGVETQYF
>-|-|TRBV27|TRBJ2-1
TGTGCCAGCAGTTCAGGACTGCACCACAATGAGCAGTTCTTC
CASSSGLHHNEQFF
>-|TRBD1|TRBV19|TRBJ1-2
TGTGCCAGTAGTGTGGACAGGGACCTTCGTCGAGGCTACACCTTC
CASSVDRDLRRGYTF
>-|-|TRBV5-1|TRBJ1-1
TGCGCCAGCAGCTCCCATATCGGAACTGAAGCTTTCTTT
CASSSHIGTEAFF
>once|TRBD1|TRBV5-1|TRBJ2-7
TGCGCCAGCAGCTTGGGAGGGACAGGTGACTCCTACGAGCAGTACTTC
CASSLGGTGDSYEQYF
>-|-|TRBV5-1|TRBJ1-2
TGCGCCAGCAGCTTGGGACCGGGGCAAGACTACACCTTC
CASSLGPGQDYTF
>-|-|TRBV9|TRBJ1-1
TGTGCCAGCAGCCCTAACCAGGGGCCTGAAGCTTTCTTT
CASSPNQGPEAFF
>-|-|TRBV10-3|TRBJ2-7
TGTGCCACCCTCGCACTAATTCCGATTTACGAGCAGTACTTC
CATLALIPIYEQYF
>-|-|TRBV27|TRBJ2-3
TGTGCCAGCAAGGGAGCAGATACGCAGTATTTT
CASKGADTQYF
>once|TRBD2|TRBV7-6|TRBJ2-2
TGTGCCAGCAGCTCCCTTTCGGGACTAGCGGGAGGCACCGGGGAGCTGTTTTTT
CASSSLSGLAGGTGELFF
>-|TRBD1|TRBV2|TRBJ1-2
TGTGCCAGCAGTGAAGCGCTTCTTCCGGGACAGCCGTCCCGCAACTATGGCTACACCTTC
CASSEALLPGQPSRNYGYTF
>-|-|TRBV19|TRBJ2-7
TGTGCCAGTAGTACCCGGCGGACTGAACTAGGCGAGCAGTACTTC
CASSTRRTELGEQYF
>-|-|TRBV30|TRBJ1-1
TGTGCCTGGAGTGCTGCCTACACTGAAGCTTTCTTT
CAWSAAYTEAFF
>-|TRBD1|TRBV10-1|TRBJ2-7
TGCGCCAGCAGTTACCGGGACAGCACCTACGAGCAGTACTTC
CASSYRDSTYEQYF
>once|TRBD1|TRBV28|TRBJ2-7
TGTGCCAGCAGTTTACGGAATAGGGACAGATTCTCCTACGAGCAGTACTTC
CASSLRNRDRFSYEQYF
>once|-|TRBV6-5|TRBJ2-6
TGTGCCAGCAGTTACTCGCAGGAAACTGGGGCCAACGTCCTGACTTTC
CASSYSQETGANVLTF
>-|-|TRBV6-6|TRBJ2-1
TGTGCCAGCAGTTACTCCGGTAATGAGCAGTTCTTC
CASSYSGNEQFF
>-|-|TRBV5-4|TRBJ2-2
TGTGCCAGCAGCTTTCTCCGGACCGGGGAGCTGTTTTTT
CASSFLRTGELFF
>-|-|TRBV4-1|TRBJ1-5
TGCGCCAGCAGCCAAGCGACACGGGACACAGGGAGCAATCAGCCCCAGCATTTT
CASSQATRDTGSNQPQHF
>-|-|TRBV18|TRBJ2-1
TGTGCCAGCTCACGTTACTTAGCGGCCTGCTCCTACAATGAGCAGTTCTTC
CASSRYLAACSYNEQFF
>-|-|TRBV25-1|TRBJ1-2
TGTGCCAGCAGTGAGTTACAGGGTCCCTATGGCTACACCTTC
CASSELQGPYGYTF
>-|-|TRBV2|TRBJ2-7
TGTGCCAGCAGTGAGGGGGGGGCGGGAGTGCCCCCCGAGCAGTACTTC
CASSEGGAGVPPEQYF
>-|-|TRBV19|TRBJ1-5
TGTGCCAGTAGTATAGATCAGGTGGACGACAGCGGGTATAGCAATCAGCCCCAGCATTTT
CASSIDQVDDSGYSNQPQHF
>-|-|TRBV7-9|TRBJ2-7
TGTGCCAGCAGCCGACCGGCAGGGGGGGACTACGAGCAGTACTTC
CASSRPAGGDYEQYF
>-|-|TRBV25-1|TRBJ1-2
TGTGCCAGCAGTGTAACGGGATGCCACTATGGCTACACCTTC
CASSVTGCHYGYTF
>-|TRBD2|TRBV7-3|TRBJ2-1
TGTGCCAGCAGCTTAAAACTAGCGGGAGTAGTGGAGCAGTTCTTC
CASSLKLAGVVEQFF
>-|-|TRBV20-1|TRBJ2-1
TGCAGCCCGGACTCATCCCATGAGCAGTTCTTC
CSPDSSHEQFF
>-|-|TRBV18|TRBJ2-2
TGTGCCAGCTCACCACCTAGGGAGGCCGGGGAGCTGTTTTTT
CASSPPREAGELFF
>-|TRBD1|TRBV29-1|TRBJ1-2
TGCAGCGTTGGACAGGGGATGGACGGGGGCTACACCTTC
CSVGQGMDGGYTF
>-|-|TRBV20-1|TRBJ2-7
TGCAGTGCTAGAAAGAACGAGCAGTACTTC
CSARKNEQYF
>-|TRBD1|TRBV27|TRBJ1-1
TGTGCCAGTAAGGCCGGGACAGGTCTCGGGGGCCCTGAAGCTTTCTTT
CASKAGTGLGGPEAFF
>-|-|TRBV7-2|TRBJ1-5
TGTGCCAGCAGCCTCGGGGGGACCCCTAATCAGCCCCAGCATTTT
CASSLGGTPNQPQHF
>-|-|TRBV29-1|TRBJ1-4
TGCAGCGTTGAGTCCGTAATTGGGGGGGATGAAAAACTGTTTTTT
CSVESVIGGDEKLFF
>-|-|TRBV7-2|TRBJ2-7
TGTGCCAGCAGCTTAGGAGGCAAGCGACAGCACGAGCAGTACTTC
CASSLGGKRQHEQYF
>-|TRBD2|TRBV7-3|TRBJ2-2
TGTGCCAGCAGCTTACTAGCGGGAGCCGGGGAGCTGTTTTTT
CASSLLAGAGELFF
>-|-|TRBV6-5|TRBJ1-1
TGTGCCAGCAGTTACATGGGACAGAACACTGAAGCTTTCTTT
CASSYMGQNTEAFF
>-|-|TRBV19|TRBJ2-1
TGTGCCAGTAGTATAGGACTAGTCTTTGTCTTGAATGAGCAGTTCTTC
CASSIGLVFVLNEQFF
>-|TRBD1|TRBV4-3|TRBJ2-7
TGCGCCAGCAGCCAAATTCTGATCGGGACAGGCTCCTACGAGCAGTACTTC
CASSQILIGTGSYEQYF
>-|TRBD1|TRBV28|TRBJ2-1
TGTGCCAGCAGTCTACGACAGGGTTCCTACAATGAGCAGTTCTTC
CASSLRQGSYNEQFF
>once|TRBD2|TRBV18|TRBJ2-7
TGTGCCAGCTCACTTGGACTAGGACTCTACGAGCAGTACTTC
CASSLGLGLYEQYF
>-|-|TRBV28|TRBJ1-5
TGTGCCAGCAGTGATTGGGACATAAATCAGCCCCAGCATTTT
CASSDWDINQPQHF
>-|-|TRBV5-6|TRBJ1-1
TGTGCCAGCAGCTTTTATGTGAACACTGAAGCTTTCTTT
CASSFYVNTEAFF
>-|TRBD1|TRBV27|TRBJ2-7
TGTGCCAGCAGTTTGAGGAGACAGGGACGATTAGGCTCCTACGAGCAGTACTTC
CASSLRRQGRLGSYEQYF
>-|-|TRBV28|TRBJ2-1
TGTGCCAGCAGTTGGGCGGGCCCAAGCTTTCTCTCCTACAATGAGCAGTTCTTC
CASSWAGPSFLSYNEQFF
>-|-|TRBV7-2|TRBJ2-7
TGTGCCAGCAGCTTATCGGCAGGGATCTACGAGCAGTACTTC
CASSLSAGIYEQYF
>-|-|TRBV28|TRBJ1-4
TGTGCCAGCAGTTTAGGCCGGGGGCGAGGGAATGAAAAACTGTTTTTT
CASSLGRGRGNEKLFF
>-|-|TRBV7-3|TRBJ2-3
TGTGCCAGCAGCCTTACCGGGGCTAGCACAGATACGCAGTATTTT
CASSLTGASTDTQYF